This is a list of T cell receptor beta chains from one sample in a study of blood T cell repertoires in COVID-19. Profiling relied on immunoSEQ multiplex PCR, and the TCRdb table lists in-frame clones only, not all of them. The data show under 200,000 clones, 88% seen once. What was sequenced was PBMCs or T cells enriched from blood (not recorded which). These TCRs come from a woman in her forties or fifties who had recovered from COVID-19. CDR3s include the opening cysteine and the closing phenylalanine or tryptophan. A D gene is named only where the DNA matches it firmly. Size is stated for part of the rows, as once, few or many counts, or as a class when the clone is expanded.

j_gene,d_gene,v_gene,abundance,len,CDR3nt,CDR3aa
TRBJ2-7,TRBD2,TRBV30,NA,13,TGTGCCTCAACGGGACTAGCGGGATACGAGCAGTACTTC,CASTGLAGYEQYF
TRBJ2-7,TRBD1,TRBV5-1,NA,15,TGCGCCAGCAGCTTGGGTCAGGGGGCCACCTACGAGCAGTACTTC,CASSLGQGATYEQYF
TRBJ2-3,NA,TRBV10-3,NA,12,TGTGCCATCAGTGAACAGGGAGATACGCAGTATTTT,CAISEQGDTQYF
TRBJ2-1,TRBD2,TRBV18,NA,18,TGTGCCAGTTCCGCGACTAGCGGGGGACCAAGCTCCTACAATGAGCAGTTCTTC,CASSATSGGPSSYNEQFF
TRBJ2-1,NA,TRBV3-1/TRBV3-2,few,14,TGTGCCAGCAGCCATCATAGCTCCTACAATGAGCAGTTCTTC,CASSHHSSYNEQFF
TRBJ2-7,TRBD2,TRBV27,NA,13,TGTGCCAGCATCGCGGGGGGAACGTACGAGCAGTACTTC,CASIAGGTYEQYF
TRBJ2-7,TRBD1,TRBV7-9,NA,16,TGTGCCAGCAGCTCGATCGTCACAGGGGGCAGCTACGAGCAGTACTTC,CASSSIVTGGSYEQYF
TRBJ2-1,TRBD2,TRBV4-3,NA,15,TGCGCCAGCAGCATCAGCGGGGGGAAGCACAATGAGCAGTTCTTC,CASSISGGKHNEQFF
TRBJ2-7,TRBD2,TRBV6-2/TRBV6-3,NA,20,TGTGCCAGCAGTTACCAACCACCCGGGACTAGCGGGGGGCTCCTCTACGAGCAGTACTTC,CASSYQPPGTSGGLLYEQYF
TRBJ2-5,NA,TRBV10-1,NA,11,TGCGCCAGCAGTGACCGTGAGACCCAGTACTTC,CASSDRETQYF
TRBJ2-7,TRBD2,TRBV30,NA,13,TGTGCCTGGATTAGAGCGGGGGGCCATGAGCAGTACTTC,CAWIRAGGHEQYF
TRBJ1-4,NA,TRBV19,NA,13,TGTGCCAGTGCAGCAAGTAAGGGGGAAAAACTGTTTTTT,CASAASKGEKLFF
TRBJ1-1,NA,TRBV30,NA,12,TGTGCCTGGTCTCCGGGGGGAACTGAAGCTTTCTTT,CAWSPGGTEAFF
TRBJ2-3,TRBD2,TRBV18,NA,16,TGTGCCAGCTCACTTCAGGCTAGCGGGAGCACAGATACGCAGTATTTT,CASSLQASGSTDTQYF
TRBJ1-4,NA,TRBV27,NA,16,TGTGCCAGCAGTTCTCGTAACGCGGATGGTAATGAAAAACTGTTTTTT,CASSSRNADGNEKLFF
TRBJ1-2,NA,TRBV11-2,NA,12,TGTGCCAGCAGCCCGGGGGTGGCTGGCTACACCTTC,CASSPGVAGYTF
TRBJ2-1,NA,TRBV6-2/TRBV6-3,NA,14,TGTGCCAGCAGCCGGGACACTACTTACAATGAGCAGTTCTTC,CASSRDTTYNEQFF
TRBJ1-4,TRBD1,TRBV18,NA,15,TGTGCCAGCTCCCCTCGGACAGGGCTGAATGAAAAACTGTTTTTT,CASSPRTGLNEKLFF
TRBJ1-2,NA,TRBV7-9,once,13,TGTGCCAGCAGTGATCCGGGAGCTTATGGCTACACCTTC,CASSDPGAYGYTF
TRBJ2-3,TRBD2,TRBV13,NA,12,TGTGCCTGCGGGGGGGACTCAGATACGCAGTATTTT,CACGGDSDTQYF
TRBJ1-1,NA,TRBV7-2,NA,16,TGTGCCAGCAGCTTAACTTCGAAAGCGCTGAACACTGAAGCTTTCTTT,CASSLTSKALNTEAFF
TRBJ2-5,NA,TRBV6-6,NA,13,TGTGCCAGCAGTTCCGGGATACTGAAGACCCAGTACTTC,CASSSGILKTQYF
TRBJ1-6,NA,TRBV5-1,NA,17,TGCGCCAGCAGCCGCCAGACAGCTAGCTCCTATAATTCACCCCTCCACTTT,CASSRQTASSYNSPLHF
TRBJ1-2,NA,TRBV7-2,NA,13,TGTGCCAGCAGCTTAGATTCCATGGGCGGCTACACCTTC,CASSLDSMGGYTF
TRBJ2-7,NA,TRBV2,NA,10,TGTGCCAGCAGCGTATACGAGCAGTACTTC,CASSVYEQYF
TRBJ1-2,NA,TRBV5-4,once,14,TGTGCCAGCAGCTTGGATCCAGTTAATTTGGGCTACACCTTC,CASSLDPVNLGYTF
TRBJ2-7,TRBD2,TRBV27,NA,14,TGTGCCAGTCGTACCAGCGGGGGGACCTACGAGCAGTACTTC,CASRTSGGTYEQYF
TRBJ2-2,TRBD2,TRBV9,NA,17,TGTGCCAGCAGCCCTGATGCCGGGACTATGAACACCGGGGAGCTGTTTTTT,CASSPDAGTMNTGELFF
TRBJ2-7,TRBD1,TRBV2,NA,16,TGTGCCAGCAGTGCGTCTTTTCGGGACAGGTCAAACGAGCAGTACTTC,CASSASFRDRSNEQYF
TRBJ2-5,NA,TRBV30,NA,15,TGTGCCTGGTCCCGGGACATGGCGCGCAGCGAGACCCAGTACTTC,CAWSRDMARSETQYF
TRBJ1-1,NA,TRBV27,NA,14,TGTGCCAGCAGCACGGGCTCAGGGTACACTGAAGCTTTCTTT,CASSTGSGYTEAFF
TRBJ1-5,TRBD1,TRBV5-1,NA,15,TGCGCCAGCAGCTTGGCGGGACAGCGGAATCAGCCCCAGCATTTT,CASSLAGQRNQPQHF
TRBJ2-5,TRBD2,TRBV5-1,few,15,TGCGCCAGCAGCCGCGGGACTAGCGGGCAAGAGACCCAGTACTTC,CASSRGTSGQETQYF
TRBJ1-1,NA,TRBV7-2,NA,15,TGTGCCAGCAGCTACAAACTGGGAGGGAACACTGAAGCTTTCTTT,CASSYKLGGNTEAFF
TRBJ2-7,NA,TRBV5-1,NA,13,TGCGCCAGCAGAGTAACTAGCTCCTACGAGCAGTACTTC,CASRVTSSYEQYF
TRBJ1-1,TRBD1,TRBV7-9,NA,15,TGTGCCAGCAGGTCCCAGGGGGTAGGTAACACTGAAGCTTTCTTT,CASRSQGVGNTEAFF
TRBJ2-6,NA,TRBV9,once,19,TGTGCCAGCAGCGTAGCTTTGCAGGGCCAACTCTCTGGGGCCAACGTCCTGACTTTC,CASSVALQGQLSGANVLTF
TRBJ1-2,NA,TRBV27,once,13,TGTGCCAGCAGTTTTCGAGCTAACTATGGCTACACCTTC,CASSFRANYGYTF
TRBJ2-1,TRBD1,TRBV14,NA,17,TGTGCCAGCAGCCAATCGTTTCCGGGACAGGGGGTGGATGAGCAGTTCTTC,CASSQSFPGQGVDEQFF
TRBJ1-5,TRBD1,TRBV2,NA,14,TGTGCCAGCAGAGGGACAGGAAGCAATCAGCCCCAGCATTTT,CASRGTGSNQPQHF
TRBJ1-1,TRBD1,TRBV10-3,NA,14,TGTGCCATCGGGAGGGACAGGGTGGACACTGAAGCTTTCTTT,CAIGRDRVDTEAFF
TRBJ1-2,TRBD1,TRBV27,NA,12,TGTGCCAGCAGTCCAGGGGGTCGAGGCTACACCTTC,CASSPGGRGYTF
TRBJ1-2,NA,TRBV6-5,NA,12,TGTGCCAGCGGGTCTCGGGGGTTCGGCTACACCTTC,CASGSRGFGYTF
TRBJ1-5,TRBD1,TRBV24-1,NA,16,TGTGCCGCCGACAGGCCGACAGGGACTAGCAATCAGCCCCAGCATTTT,CAADRPTGTSNQPQHF
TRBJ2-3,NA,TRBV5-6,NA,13,TGTGCCAGCAGAGGTAGAGGGCGGGATACGCAGTATTTT,CASRGRGRDTQYF
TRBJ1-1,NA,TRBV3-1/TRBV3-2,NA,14,TGTGCCAGCAGCCCCCAGGGAGGGTGGGCTGAAGCTTTCTTT,CASSPQGGWAEAFF
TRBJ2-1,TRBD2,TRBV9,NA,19,TGTGCCAGCAGCGTAACGCTAGCGGGGGGGCCGGGTAGCGACAATGAGCAGTTCTTC,CASSVTLAGGPGSDNEQFF
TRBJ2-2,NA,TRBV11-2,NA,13,TGTGCCAGCGGGGGCCGGAACACCGGGGAGCTGTTTTTT,CASGGRNTGELFF
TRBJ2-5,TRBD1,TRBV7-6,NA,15,TGTGCCAGCAGCTCCCCGACAGGGGGCGCGGAGACCCAGTACTTC,CASSSPTGGAETQYF
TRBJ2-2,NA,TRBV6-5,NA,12,TGTGCCAGCACTCCCCCGGCCGGGGAGCTGTTTTTT,CASTPPAGELFF
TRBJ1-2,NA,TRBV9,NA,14,TGTGCCAGCAGCTCCGCGTCAGGGCATTATGGCTACACCTTC,CASSSASGHYGYTF
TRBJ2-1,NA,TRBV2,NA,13,TGTGCCAGCAGGGGGACAAACTACAATGAGCAGTTCTTC,CASRGTNYNEQFF
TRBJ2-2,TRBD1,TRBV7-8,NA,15,TGTGCCAGCAGCCCCACAGGGGGTGGTGAAAGGGAGCTGTTTTTT,CASSPTGGGERELFF
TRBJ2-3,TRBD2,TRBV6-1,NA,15,TGTGCCAGCAGTGAACTAGCGGGGGACACAGATACGCAGTATTTT,CASSELAGDTDTQYF
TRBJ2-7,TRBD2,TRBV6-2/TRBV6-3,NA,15,TGTGCCAGCAGTTATGGGCTAGCGGATATCCACGAGCAGTACTTC,CASSYGLADIHEQYF